Many counts were recorded for the clone carrying this TCR beta chain. At one of its ends the junction is not consistent with the germline gene, which may arise from a read error. TCRdb fed the RT-PCR reads into MiXCR, producing one record per CDR3 protein. The sample consists of more than 450,000 distinct CDR3 sequences, about 11% of them appearing once. These data belong to a study of response to subunit inactivated influenza vaccine. The CDR3 extends over 14 amino acids. The same sample was also studied in work on T cells expressing NK-cell markers. That work contributes: The authors generated TCR beta cDNA through 5'RACE template switching with UMIs. Also leading the CD3+CD56-NKG2C+ fraction in several donors were these clonotypes. HCMV specificity was not established for the expanded NKG2C+ T cell clones.

The sequence was obtained from a man in his fifties or sixties who received an inactivated influenza vaccine. Sequencing was performed on PBMCs from blood, taken on the day of vaccination. The gene calls are TRBV12-3 or TRBV12-4 and TRBJ2-1; D unclear. CDR3 nucleotides: TGTGCCAGCAGCTTAGGTGGCTCCTACAATGAGCAGTTCTTC. It translates to CASSLGGSYNEQFF.